The next 27 T cell receptor beta chains were all read from a single sample in a study of regulatory T cells in long-lasting Graves disease. Stated time point: newly diagnosed GD, antithyroid drugs for less than 3 months. After RNA was extracted from PBMCs, the TCR library was made from it. Through Arm-PCR of CDR3 regions and iRepertoire HTBI primers, TCR beta libraries were built. A single record per CDR3 protein comes from TCRdb applying MiXCR to the multiplex PCR reads. The table shows 440,000 or so distinct CDR3 sequences, with about 15% occurring only once. These same data were also listed under a study on T cells in Graves' hyperthyroidism and ophthalmopathy.

The specimen was peripheral blood mononuclear cells (PBMCs), collected at new diagnosis, from a patient treated with antithyroid drugs. Every receptor here comes from a woman aged 25 to 39 with Graves disease.

This clonotype was seen a handful of times. The rearrangement joins TRBV10-3 to TRBJ2-3; 8 nucleotides match TRBD2. The V gene's germline CDR1 is ENHRY and CDR2 SYGVKD. This CDR3 has 15 residues. V shed 5 bases and J 1 base; nucleotides not matched to a gene: 5. The CDR3 reads CAISPVLAGTDTQYF. The DNA for the CDR3 is TGTGCCATCAGTCCCGTACTAGCGGGCACAGATACGCAGTATTTT.

This clonotype showed up just a few times. V usage is TRBV6-5 and J usage is TRBJ2-7; 15 nucleotides agree with TRBD2. After removal of 4 bases from V and 6 bases from J, the junction contained 16 bases not matched to a gene. CDR1 is MNHEY and CDR2 is SVGAGI in the germline V gene. The CDR3 covers 19 residues. The CDR3: CASSFTPFGLAGGPGEQYF. The CDR3 nucleotides read TGTGCCAGCAGTTTCACCCCCTTTGGACTAGCGGGAGGGCCGGGCGAGCAGTACTTC.

This clonotype showed up many times. This sequence joins TRBV7-2 and TRBJ2-1; 8 positions agree with TRBD2. CDR1 and CDR2 (germline): SGHTA, FQGNSA. This CDR3 is 17 amino acids long. V lost 5 bases, J lost 1 base, and 10 bases stayed unmatched. CDR3: CASSPLGGRRSYNEQFF. CDR3 nucleotides: TGTGCCAGCAGCCCCCTGGGCGGGAGGAGATCCTACAATGAGCAGTTCTTC.

This clonotype has at least ten counts. The chain recombines TRBV7-9 with TRBJ2-3; D is ambiguous. The CDR3 spans 14 residues. Per germline, CDR1 SEHNR and CDR2 FQNEAQ (reference sequence). Trimming took off 0 bases at V and 8 bases at J, with 12 bases between the two ends. CDR3 coding DNA: TGTGCCAGCAGCTTAGCGCTACCGGAGTTTACGCAGTATTTT. Residues: CASSLALPEFTQYF.

There are a few counts of this clonotype. The gene calls are TRBV28 and TRBJ1-3; D gene ambiguous. V lost 3 bases, J lost 0 bases, and 18 bases lay in between. This CDR3 spans 18 amino acids. Germline values: CDR1 MDHEN, CDR2 SYDVKM. In nucleotides, the CDR3 is TGTGCCAGCAGTTTCAGTCCGGTATCGGCAGACTCTGGAAACACCATATATTTT. Translating gives CASSFSPVSADSGNTIYF.

V gene TRBV27 combines with J gene TRBJ2-1; TRBD2 matches 8 bases. The end of the DNA is better explained by TRBJ2-7, so the J call may be wrong. Germline values: CDR1 MNHEY, CDR2 SMNVEV (reference sequence). The CDR3 spans 13 residues. CDR3 nucleotide sequence: TGTGCCAGCAGTCCTAGCGGGCCGAGGGAGCAGTACTTC. Translated, it gives CASSPSGPREQYF.

The chain combines TRBV28 with TRBJ2-1, with TRBD2 matching over 11 bases. Germline V gives CDR1 MDHEN, CDR2 SYDVKM. The CDR3 totals 17 residues. Unmatched junction bases numbered 9, after V lost 3 bases and J lost 5 bases. This chain's CDR3 is CASSLSPGTSGNNEQFF. The CDR3 region has the DNA TGTGCCAGCAGTTTGTCCCCCGGGACTAGCGGTAACAATGAGCAGTTCTTC.

In its sample, this clonotype was seen many times. The chain uses TRBV7-2 and TRBJ2-3; 7 nucleotides align to TRBD2. The CDR3 spans 15 residues. Looked up from germline, CDR1 is SGHTA and CDR2 is FQGNSA. The trim removed 4 bases at V and 0 bases at J, leaving 4 bases unmatched. This chain's CDR3 is CASSWGAGSTDTQYF. CDR3 bases: TGTGCCAGCAGCTGGGGAGCGGGGAGCACAGATACGCAGTATTTT.

This clonotype was recorded many times. This chain uses TRBV6-1 with TRBJ1-5, with D perhaps matching TRBD1 (6 bases). This CDR3 region has 17 residues. V gave up 5 bases and J gave up 4 bases, with 21 bases separating them. Germline CDR1 and CDR2: MNHNS and SASEGT. The CDR3: CASSRGTSLGGNQPQHF. The CDR3, as DNA: TGTGCCAGCAGTCGTGGGACATCCTTAGGGGGTAATCAGCCCCAGCATTTT.

This clonotype was counted ten times or more. The gene calls are TRBV3-1 and TRBJ2-1; no definite D call. Trimming left V 1 base short and J 7 bases short, with 17 bases between. The CDR3 totals 16 residues. Germline CDR1 LGHDT, CDR2 YNNKEL (reference sequence). This CDR3 reads CASSQAGPALRNEQFF. The CDR3 DNA is TGTGCCAGCAGCCAAGCGGGTCCAGCCCTCCGGAATGAGCAGTTCTTC.

This clonotype has a handful of counts. The genes are TRBV19 and TRBJ1-1, with a possible D match to TRBD1 (6 bases). Germline CDR1 and CDR2: LNHDA and SQIVND (reference sequence). The V end lost 3 bases, the J end lost 5 bases, and 13 bases lay between the germline ends. The CDR3 sequence is 14 residues long. CDR3 sequence (DNA): TGTGCCAGTAGTATTACGGGGGCGAGGACTGAAGCTTTCTTT. Protein product: CASSITGARTEAFF.

This clonotype was observed many times. The chain has TRBV28 and TRBJ1-2; D might be TRBD1 (5 bases). The germline V gene has CDR1 MDHEN and CDR2 SYDVKM. The CDR3 has 15 residues. V gave up 4 bases and J gave up 2 bases, with 14 bases separating them. The CDR3 reads CASSSPGGGNYGYTF. Written as DNA, the CDR3 is TGTGCCAGCAGTTCCCCTGGGGGGGGAAACTATGGCTACACCTTC.

Many counts were recorded for this clonotype. The CDR3 region is CASSSTKGEGGTSGPYNEQFF. The CDR3 DNA sequence: TGTGCCAGCAGTTCCACTAAGGGGGAGGGAGGGACTAGCGGACCCTACAATGAGCAGTTCTTC. The chain has TRBV28 and TRBJ2-1; TRBD2 matches 11 bases. V dropped 4 bases and J dropped 2; count of bases not matched to a gene: 19. Per the germline V gene, CDR1 is MDHEN and CDR2 is SYDVKM. The CDR3 length is 21 residues. Supplemented by reference TRBV28 and TRBJ2-1, the full variable domain reads DVKVTQSSRYLVKRTGEKVFLECVQDMDHENMFWYRQDPGLGLRLIYFSYDVKMKEKGDIPEGYSVSREKKERFSLILESASTNQTSMYLCASSSTKGEGGTSGPYNEQFFGPGTRLTVL.

This clonotype occurred many times. The DNA of the CDR3 is TGCAGTGCTAGACGCTACAGGGGGCCCCGGAACAATGAGCAGTTCTTC. It translates to CSARRYRGPRNNEQFF. This chain uses TRBV20-1 with TRBJ2-1, with 9 positions matching TRBD1. The length of the CDR3 is 16 residues. V was pared by 2 bases and J by 5 bases, with 10 bases of the junction left unmatched. Germline V gene lookup returns CDR1 DFQATT and CDR2 SNEGSKA (reference sequence).

The genes are TRBV6-2 or TRBV6-3 and TRBJ2-7; possibly TRBD2 for D (6 bases). CDR3 length: 13 residues. The germline V gene encodes CDR1 MNHEY and CDR2 SVGEGT. The V end lost 4 bases, the J end lost 8 bases, and 15 bases lay between the germline ends. The CDR3 spells CASSWDSQNKQYF. CDR3 in DNA: TGTGCCAGCAGTTGGGACTCCCAAAACAAGCAGTACTTC.

The V and J genes are TRBV18 and TRBJ2-1; 9 bases match TRBD2. This CDR3 comprises 20 residues. Per germline, CDR1 KGHSH and CDR2 LQKENI. V gave up 8 bases and J gave up 2 bases; unmatched junction bases: 22. The CDR3 region is CASSVSLKGSSGTAYNEQFF. CDR3 nucleotides: TGTGCCAGCAGCGTAAGTCTCAAGGGATCTAGCGGGACAGCCTACAATGAGCAGTTCTTC.

This clonotype was detected many times. The chain recombines TRBV28 with TRBJ2-2; D might be TRBD2 (5 bases). Between the trimmed V and J ends, which lost 2 bases and 1 base, there was a span of 8 bases. The CDR3 runs 15 residues. Germline values: CDR1 MDHEN, CDR2 SYDVKM. This CDR3 reads CASSLSGGNTGELFF. The CDR3 DNA reads as TGTGCCAGCAGTTTAAGCGGAGGGAACACCGGGGAGCTGTTTTTT.

This clonotype was seen many times. This chain joins TRBV6-5 and TRBJ2-7; D gene ambiguous. Germline CDR1 MNHEY, CDR2 SVGAGI. Trimming took off 4 bases at V and 4 bases at J, with 11 bases between the two ends. The CDR3 sequence is 13 residues long. This CDR3 is CASSFVSRYEQYF. CDR3 bases: TGTGCCAGCAGTTTCGTATCTCGGTACGAGCAGTACTTC.

The chain links TRBV7-2 to TRBJ2-5; no reliable D call. V was cut by 3 bases and J by 9 bases, with 14 bases left in between. The CDR3 totals 13 residues. Germline V lookup: CDR1 SGHTA, CDR2 FQGNSA. The CDR3 DNA reads as TGTGCCAGCAGCTTGATCAACGAAGCAGCCCAGTACTTC. The encoded protein is CASSLINEAAQYF.

The sample holds many counts of this clonotype. The gene calls are TRBV7-8 and TRBJ2-5; D may be TRBD2 (5 bases). CDR3 length equals 14 residues. From germline, CDR1 is SGHVS and CDR2 FQNEAQ. The V end was cut by 7 bases, the J end by 2 bases, with 14 bases between. Here the CDR3 DNA reads TGTGCCAGCACCTTGCGGGTGTTACAAGAGACCCAGTACTTC. This gives the protein CASTLRVLQETQYF. Complete variable domain (other parts from reference TRBV7-8 and TRBJ2-5): GAGVSQSPRYKVAKRGQDVALRCDPISGHVSLFWYQQALGQGPEFLTYFQNEAQLDKSGLPSDRFFAERPEGSVSTLKIQRTQQEDSAVYLCASTLRVLQETQYFGPGTRLLVL.

This clonotype was seen ten or more times. The genes are TRBV6-5 and TRBJ1-1; D remains unclear. V was shortened by 2 bases and J by 0 bases, with 4 bases between the two germline ends. The V gene's germline CDR1 is MNHEY and CDR2 SVGAGI. The CDR3 runs to 13 residues. CDR3 loop: CASSYTMNTEAFF. The CDR3 nucleotides read TGTGCCAGCAGTTACACGATGAACACTGAAGCTTTCTTT.

Remarks on this clonotype: This could be a read error, since a much larger clone is one nucleotide away. The J gene is TRBJ2-3, the V gene TRBV20-1, with 7 bases lining up with TRBD2. The CDR3 is 16 residues long. Germline values: CDR1 DFQATT, CDR2 SNEGSKA (reference sequence). CDR3 sequence reads: CSAGDLGGRGGDTQYF. The CDR3 bases are TGCAGTGCTGGAGATCTGGGAGGGAGAGGCGGAGATACGCAGTATTTT.

This CDR3 is CASSPRRETNTEAFF. CDR3 coding DNA: TGTGCCAGCAGTCCTCGCAGGGAGACGAACACTGAAGCTTTCTTT. The chain couples TRBV27 to TRBJ1-1, with a possible D match to TRBD1 (5 bases). V was clipped by 5 bases and J by 1 base, with 14 bases between them. Germline V CDR1 and CDR2: MNHEY, SMNVEV (reference sequence). The CDR3 consists of 15 residues.

The genes are TRBV29-1 and TRBJ2-3; the D is unclear. The CDR3 sequence is 13 residues long. CDR1 SQVTM and CDR2 ANQGSEA come from the germline V gene. V lost 4 bases to trimming and J lost 0 bases, with 8 bases between them. CDR3 region: CSVGKISTDTQYF. CDR3 in DNA: TGCAGCGTTGGCAAAATTAGCACAGATACGCAGTATTTT.

This clonotype was counted at least ten times. This sequence joins TRBV7-9 and TRBJ2-5; tentative D call: TRBD2 (6 bases). Germline-derived CDR1 and CDR2 are SEHNR and FQNEAQ (reference sequence). The CDR3 sequence is 16 residues long. V shed 2 bases and J shed 3 bases, with 16 bases lying between them. In DNA, the CDR3 is TGTGCCAGCAGCTTAAGAAGGGTAGCGGTCAAAGAGACCCAGTACTTC. This encodes CASSLRRVAVKETQYF.

In this sample, this clonotype turned up many times. The chain carries TRBV5-1 and TRBJ1-2; D is possibly TRBD1 (6 bases). Per the germline V gene, CDR1 is SGHRS and CDR2 is YFSETQ. The CDR3 covers 16 residues. Trimming left V 3 bases short and J 5 bases short, with 20 bases between. In DNA form, the CDR3 reads TGCGCCAGCAGCTCTACGACAGGTCCCGGATCGTATGGCTACACCTTC. Translating it yields CASSSTTGPGSYGYTF. Combining the CDR3 with reference TRBV5-1 and TRBJ1-2 gives the whole variable domain KAGVTQTPRYLIKTRGQQVTLSCSPISGHRSVSWYQQTPGQGLQFLFEYFSETQRNKGNFPGRFSGRQFSNSRSEMNVSTLELGDSALYLCASSSTTGPGSYGYTFGSGTRLTVV.

This sequence joins TRBV19 and TRBJ1-2; 7 bases agree with TRBD1. The CDR3 spans 13 residues. Germline trimming cut 7 bases from V and 3 bases from J; bases unmatched to any gene: 5. The germline gives CDR1 LNHDA, CDR2 SQIVND (reference sequence). The CDR3 bases are TGTGCCAGTAAAGACAGGGCGGACTATGGCTACACCTTC. This translates into CASKDRADYGYTF.